This entry lists 3 T cell receptor beta chains sequenced from one sample in a study of blood T cells in healthy people across ages (dated by TCRdb to about 2015). The library was obtained by 5' RACE. Instrument used: Illumina HiSeq 2500. The second PCR ran for about 6 to 12 cycles and used a J-beta primer mix along with a sample-barcoded 5' primer. Clones were called with MiXCR by TCRdb after fastp trimmed the public reads at Q25, and only in-frame beta chains were retained. CDR3 protein duplicates are merged, each entry listing the most common genes and DNA. For this sample there are roughly 1,500,000 distinct CDR3 sequences; 34% appear just once. The ten largest clones represent approximately 11% of the sample. Material for sequencing was blood. The receptors were sampled from a woman in her twenties or thirties in good health.

As for this clonotype: Being one base from a much bigger clone, this may be a read error. This chain links TRBV11-2 with TRBJ2-1, with 10 bases identical to TRBD2. CDR3 length: 15 amino acids. Looked up from germline, CDR1 is SGHAT and CDR2 is FQNNGV. The CDR3 DNA reads as TGTGCCAGCAGATTTACGGGACTAGCGAACAATGAGCGGTTCTTC. It translates to CASRFTGLANNERFF. Full variable domain (outside the CDR3, taken from reference TRBV11-2 and TRBJ2-1): EAGVAQSPRYKIIEKRQSVAFWCNPISGHATLYWYQQILGQGPKLLIQFQNNGVVDDSQLPKDRFSAERLKGVDSTLKIQPAKLEDSAVYLCASRFTGLANNERFFGPGTRLTVL.

The V gene is TRBV6-1, the J gene TRBJ2-2; TRBD2 is a possible D gene (5 bases). With 3 bases removed from V and 7 bases from J, the gap between germline ends came to 12 bases. CDR1 is MNHNS, CDR2 SASEGT, per germline. The CDR3 runs 14 residues. CDR3 residues: CASSERLAGGELFF. CDR3 DNA: TGTGCCAGCAGTGAGCGGCTAGCTGGCGGGGAGCTGTTTTTT.

In its sample, this clonotype was seen a few times. The genes are TRBV29-1 and TRBJ1-2; D not resolved. This CDR3 has 12 amino acids. From germline, CDR1 is SQVTM and CDR2 ANQGSEA. Deletions cut 0 bases from V and 8 bases from J, with 10 bases between. The CDR3 reads CSVEDVVYGYTF. The CDR3 DNA follows: TGCAGCGTTGAAGATGTAGTTTACGGCTACACCTTC.